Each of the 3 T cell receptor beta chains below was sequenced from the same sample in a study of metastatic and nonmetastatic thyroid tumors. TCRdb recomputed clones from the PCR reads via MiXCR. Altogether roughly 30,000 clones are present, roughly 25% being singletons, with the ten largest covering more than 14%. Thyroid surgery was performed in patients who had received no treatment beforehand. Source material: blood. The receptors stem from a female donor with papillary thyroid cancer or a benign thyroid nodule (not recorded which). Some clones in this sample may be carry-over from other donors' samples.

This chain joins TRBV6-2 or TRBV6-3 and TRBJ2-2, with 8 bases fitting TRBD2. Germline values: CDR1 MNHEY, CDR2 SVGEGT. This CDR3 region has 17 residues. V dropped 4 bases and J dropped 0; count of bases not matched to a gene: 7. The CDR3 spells CASSFSAGDANTGELFF. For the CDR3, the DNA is TGTGCCAGCAGTTTTTCAGCGGGGGACGCGAACACCGGGGAGCTGTTTTTT.

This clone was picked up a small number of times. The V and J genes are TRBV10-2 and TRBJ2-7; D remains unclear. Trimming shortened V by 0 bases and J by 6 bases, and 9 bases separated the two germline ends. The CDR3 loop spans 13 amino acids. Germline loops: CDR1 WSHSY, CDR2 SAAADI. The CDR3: CASSESMGIEQYF. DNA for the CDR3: TGCGCCAGCAGTGAGTCGATGGGGATCGAGCAGTACTTC.

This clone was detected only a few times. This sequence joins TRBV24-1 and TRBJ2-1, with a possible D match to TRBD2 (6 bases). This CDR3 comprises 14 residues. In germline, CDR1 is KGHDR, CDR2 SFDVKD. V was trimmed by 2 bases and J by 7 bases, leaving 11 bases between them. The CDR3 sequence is CATSDSGLGNEQFF. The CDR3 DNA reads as TGTGCCACCAGTGATTCGGGACTCGGGAATGAGCAGTTCTTC.